A selection of T cell receptor beta chains follows, all from one sample in a study of blood T cell dynamics during melanoma immunotherapy. Only in-frame clones appear in the TCRdb table, and some are missing; sequencing was by immunoSEQ multiplex PCR. The sample gives 12,000 or so clones, over 85% of which show up once; 3% to 4% is in the top ten. Source: blood, taken from a patient treated with checkpoint blockade. Receptors were obtained from a human donor with melanoma. Both conserved end residues are part of each CDR3. The D gene is left open where the match is weak. Expanded clones are given a class, and other clones once, few, many or no size at all.

d_call,v_call,j_call,clone_size,cdr3_aa,cdr3_nt
.,TRBV14,TRBJ2-5,.,CASSPGQIKETQYF,TGTGCCAGCAGCCCGGGACAAATCAAAGAGACCCAGTACTTC
TRBD2,TRBV28,TRBJ2-1,.,CASSFKLAVGNEQFF,TGTGCCAGCAGTTTCAAACTAGCGGTAGGCAATGAGCAGTTCTTC
.,TRBV7-2,TRBJ1-5,.,CASSLSGNQPQHF,TGTGCCAGCAGCTTGTCGGGGAATCAGCCCCAGCATTTT
.,TRBV5-5,TRBJ1-2,once,CASSFLGVNYGYTF,TGTGCCAGCAGCTTTTTGGGGGTTAACTATGGCTACACCTTC
TRBD2,TRBV5-1,TRBJ2-1,.,CASSPLLAGGYNEQFF,TGCGCCAGCAGCCCCCTCTTGGCGGGAGGGTACAATGAGCAGTTCTTC
.,TRBV4-3,TRBJ1-1,once,CASSQVKRQSNFKTSEAFF,TGCGCCAGCAGCCAAGTAAAGAGACAGTCAAATTTTAAAACAAGTGAAGCTTTCTTT
.,TRBV5-1,TRBJ1-4,once,CASHPGGPRSEKLFF,TGCGCCAGCCACCCGGGGGGGCCTCGGTCTGAAAAACTGTTTTTT
TRBD2,TRBV28,TRBJ2-7,.,CASSSVQGLSGRAAQYF,TGTGCCAGCAGCTCGGTACAGGGTCTGAGCGGGAGGGCTGCGCAGTACTTC
TRBD2,TRBV7-9,TRBJ2-1,.,CASSPTGGRANNEQFF,TGTGCCAGCAGCCCAACGGGCGGGAGGGCCAACAATGAGCAGTTCTTC
TRBD1,TRBV10-2,TRBJ1-1,.,CASSGQLRGQVTEAFF,TGCGCCAGCAGTGGCCAACTGAGGGGACAGGTGACTGAAGCTTTCTTT
.,TRBV10-2,TRBJ2-5,.,CASLARGTPAGQYF,TGCGCCAGCCTAGCAAGGGGGACCCCCGCCGGGCAGTACTTC
.,TRBV13,TRBJ2-3,.,CASSLTGGGLEYF,TGTGCCAGCAGCTTAACAGGGGGGGGATTAGAGTATTTT
TRBD2,TRBV11-2,TRBJ2-5,.,CASSLSSGIETQYF,TGTGCCAGCAGCTTAAGTAGCGGGATAGAGACCCAGTACTTC
TRBD2,TRBV5-1,TRBJ2-1,.,CASSLSGGLATYNEQFF,TGCGCCAGCAGCTTAAGCGGGGGACTTGCTACCTACAATGAGCAGTTCTTC
TRBD1,TRBV27,TRBJ2-3,.,CASRWTGNTDTQYF,TGTGCCAGCAGATGGACAGGGAACACAGATACGCAGTATTTT
.,TRBV19,TRBJ1-5,.,CASSIYRRAGQPQHF,TGTGCCAGTAGTATATACAGGCGGGCGGGGCAGCCCCAGCATTTT
.,TRBV19,TRBJ2-1,.,CASSIGGGNEQFF,TGTGCCAGTAGTATAGGAGGGGGCAATGAGCAGTTCTTC
TRBD1,TRBV28,TRBJ2-4,.,CASSLTGGRNIQYF,TGTGCCAGCAGCTTAACAGGGGGCAGAAACATTCAGTACTTC
.,TRBV28,TRBJ2-7,.,CASSPPTSLYEQYF,TGTGCCAGCAGTCCCCCTACTAGTCTCTACGAGCAGTACTTC
.,TRBV7-2,TRBJ1-5,.,CASSLGRGDNQPQHF,TGTGCCAGCAGCTTGGGTCGGGGGGACAATCAGCCCCAGCATTTT
.,TRBV19,TRBJ2-1,.,CASSYGSSYNEQFF,TGTGCCAGTAGTTACGGGAGTTCCTACAATGAGCAGTTCTTC
.,TRBV7-2,TRBJ1-1,.,CASSSFPRSDTEAFF,TGTGCCAGCAGCTCGTTTCCAAGGAGTGACACTGAAGCTTTCTTT
.,TRBV5-1,TRBJ2-3,.,CASSLGSTNTDTQYF,TGCGCCAGCAGCTTGGGGTCGACAAACACAGATACGCAGTATTTT
TRBD2,TRBV11-3,TRBJ2-6,.,CASSSRGGISGANVLTF,TGTGCCAGCAGCTCCCGCGGGGGAATCTCTGGGGCCAACGTCCTGACTTTC
.,TRBV27,TRBJ1-1,.,CASSPQERRTEAFF,TGTGCCAGCAGCCCCCAGGAGCGTCGGACTGAAGCTTTCTTT
.,TRBV13,TRBJ2-1,.,CASSPGRQGTYNEQFF,TGTGCCAGCAGCCCAGGAAGGCAGGGCACCTACAATGAGCAGTTCTTC
TRBD1,TRBV2,TRBJ1-4,.,CASRDRGTNEKLFF,TGTGCCAGCAGAGACAGGGGAACTAATGAAAAACTGTTTTTT
.,TRBV18,TRBJ2-7,once,CASSPRTAYEQYF,TGTGCCAGCTCACCCCGAACGGCCTACGAGCAGTACTTC
.,TRBV28,TRBJ1-2,once,CASRGVWGPNYGYTF,TGTGCCAGCAGGGGCGTTTGGGGCCCCAACTATGGCTACACCTTC
.,TRBV5-1,TRBJ1-2,.,CASSPSGVYGYTF,TGCGCCAGCAGCCCCTCGGGCGTCTATGGCTACACCTTC
TRBD1,TRBV5-1,TRBJ1-4,.,CASSLPGGTNEKLFF,TGCGCCAGCAGCCTACCAGGGGGCACTAATGAAAAACTGTTTTTT
TRBD2,TRBV4-3,TRBJ2-3,.,CASSLLAGVGTDTQYF,TGCGCCAGCAGCCTTCTAGCGGGAGTCGGGACAGATACGCAGTATTTT
.,TRBV5-8,TRBJ1-3,once,CASSRGSGNTIYF,TGTGCCAGCAGCAGAGGCTCTGGAAACACCATATATTTT
.,TRBV19,TRBJ2-6,.,CASSIKIFSASSTPSGGANVLTF,TGTGCCAGTAGTATAAAAATCTTTAGTGCGTCCTCCACACCTTCGGGTGGGGCCAACGTCCTGACTTTC
TRBD1,TRBV7-2,TRBJ2-2,.,CASLQTGIGELFF,TGTGCCAGCCTCCAGACAGGGATCGGGGAGCTGTTTTTT
.,TRBV9,TRBJ2-1,.,CASSVAPGEDNEQFF,TGTGCCAGCAGCGTAGCTCCAGGGGAGGACAATGAGCAGTTCTTC
.,TRBV28,TRBJ1-1,.,CASSPDRTEAFF,TGTGCCAGCAGCCCCGACCGTACTGAAGCTTTCTTT
.,TRBV28,TRBJ1-1,once,CASSPNWGPGMNTEAFF,TGTGCCAGCAGTCCTAACTGGGGGCCCGGGATGAACACTGAAGCTTTCTTT
.,TRBV15,TRBJ2-5,.,CATSRDRGGQETQYF,TGTGCCACCAGCAGAGATCGAGGCGGGCAAGAGACCCAGTACTTC
TRBD2,TRBV2,TRBJ2-2,.,CASGTSGRTRTGELFF,TGTGCCAGCGGGACTAGCGGGAGAACTAGAACCGGGGAGCTGTTTTTT
TRBD2,TRBV7-9,TRBJ2-7,.,CASSSASGILEQYF,TGTGCCAGCAGCTCAGCTAGCGGGATCCTCGAGCAGTACTTC
.,TRBV29-1,TRBJ1-1,.,CSVVSWVMNTEAFF,TGCAGCGTTGTATCGTGGGTTATGAACACTGAAGCTTTCTTT
TRBD2,TRBV5-1,TRBJ2-1,.,CASSFGLADYNEQFF,TGCGCCAGCAGCTTCGGGCTAGCGGATTACAATGAGCAGTTCTTC
.,TRBV9,TRBJ1-1,.,CASSPHLKTRGSDVQIAFF,TGTGCCAGCAGCCCCCATTTAAAGACTCGGGGGTCAGACGTTCAGATAGCTTTCTTT
TRBD2,TRBV11-2,TRBJ2-4,.,CASSLKTSGRAVAKNIQYF,TGTGCCAGCAGCTTAAAGACTAGCGGGAGGGCCGTCGCCAAAAACATTCAGTACTTC
TRBD1,TRBV10-3,TRBJ2-7,.,CAISEPGQSLYEQYF,TGTGCCATCAGTGAGCCGGGACAGAGTCTCTACGAGCAGTACTTC
.,TRBV7-6,TRBJ2-1,.,CASSLSRVYEQFF,TGTGCCAGCAGCCTCTCCAGGGTCTATGAGCAGTTCTTC
.,TRBV5-1,TRBJ2-3,.,CASSLGGTTDTQYF,TGCGCCAGCAGCTTGGGGGGTACCACAGATACGCAGTATTTT
.,TRBV5-4,TRBJ1-4,.,CASSLWNNEKLFF,TGTGCCAGCAGCTTATGGAATAATGAAAAACTGTTTTTT
.,TRBV5-6,TRBJ1-6,.,CASSEAGRDSPLHF,TGTGCCAGCAGCGAGGCAGGACGAGATTCACCCCTCCACTTT
.,TRBV19,TRBJ1-1,.,CASRSTMNTEAFF,TGTGCCAGTAGGAGCACAATGAACACTGAAGCTTTCTTT
TRBD1,TRBV29-1,TRBJ1-1,.,CSVGAATGDTEAFF,TGCAGCGTTGGAGCGGCAACAGGGGACACTGAAGCTTTCTTT
TRBD1,TRBV2,TRBJ2-2,.,CASRWDRRARTNTGELFF,TGTGCCAGCAGGTGGGACAGGCGTGCTCGGACGAACACCGGGGAGCTGTTTTTT
.,TRBV11-2,TRBJ1-1,.,CASSFAPNTEAFF,TGTGCCAGCAGCTTCGCACCGAACACTGAAGCTTTCTTT
.,TRBV2,TRBJ1-2,.,CASSFGRRANYGYTF,TGTGCCAGCAGCTTCGGGAGGAGGGCCAACTATGGCTACACCTTC
.,TRBV30,TRBJ2-3,.,CAWSVLPIGVTPTDTQYF,TGTGCCTGGAGTGTCCTTCCCATTGGGGTTACTCCCACAGATACGCAGTATTTT
.,TRBV5-1,TRBJ2-7,.,CASSLASPQSYEQYF,TGCGCCAGCAGCTTGGCCTCTCCTCAATCCTACGAGCAGTACTTC
.,TRBV19,TRBJ2-6,once,CASTDSGANVLTF,TGTGCCAGTACTGACTCTGGGGCCAACGTCCTGACTTTC
TRBD2,TRBV5-6,TRBJ2-3,.,CASSLRSGSLADTQYF,TGTGCCAGCAGTCTTCGTAGCGGGAGTCTCGCAGATACGCAGTATTTT